Below are 7 T cell receptor beta chains sequenced from a single sample in a study of human T cells and chemical hapten exposure. In TCRdb, the RACE reads were re-called with MiXCR into one record per CDR3 protein. Of 100,000 or so distinct CDR3 sequences listed, roughly a tenth are singletons. Time point of the sample: patch test 1, 2 weeks after DPC sensitization. Specified treatment: therapeutic diphenylcyclopropenone sensitization with weekly scalp DPC. Sample: whole blood, taken in connection with sensitization to the hapten diphenylcyclopropenone (DPC). These receptors came from a man aged 40-55 years with alopecia areata. Some clones in this sample may be carry-over from other donors' samples.

The chain joins TRBV24-1 to TRBJ2-1, with D perhaps matching TRBD1 (6 bases). In germline, CDR1 is KGHDR, CDR2 SFDVKD. The V end lost 4 bases, the J end lost 4 bases, and 13 bases lay between the germline ends. The CDR3 spans 15 residues. Here the CDR3 reads CATSEYSTGYNEQFF. In DNA form, the CDR3 reads TGTGCCACCAGTGAATACTCGACAGGATACAATGAGCAGTTCTTC.

The chain uses TRBV27 and TRBJ1-1; D not certain. CDR1 is MNHEY, CDR2 SMNVEV, per germline (reference sequence). Trimming left V 5 bases short and J 5 bases short, with 12 bases between. CDR3 length equals 13 residues. The CDR3: CASSPKAGTEAFF. In nucleotides, the CDR3 is TGTGCCAGCAGTCCTAAAGCGGGGACTGAAGCTTTCTTT.

The chain couples TRBV6-5 to TRBJ1-1; D unclear. V lost 9 bases and J lost 2, with 22 bases in between. Germline-derived CDR1 and CDR2 are MNHEY and SVGAGI. The CDR3 consists of 16 residues. For the CDR3, the DNA is TGTGCCAGTATGGCATTTGACCACTCTCCTAACACTGAAGCTTTCTTT. Protein product: CASMAFDHSPNTEAFF.

There are many counts of this clonotype. The chain joins TRBV27 to TRBJ2-5; D may be TRBD1 or TRBD2 (5 bases each). The CDR3 runs 16 residues. With 0 bases removed from V and 1 base from J, the gap between germline ends came to 12 bases. Germline-derived CDR1 and CDR2 are MNHEY and SMNVEV (reference sequence). As DNA, the CDR3 is TGTGCCAGCAGTTTATCATTCGGGGCCCTCCAAGAGACCCAGTACTTC. It yields the protein CASSLSFGALQETQYF.

Ten or more counts support this clonotype. The rearrangement uses TRBV28 and TRBJ2-7, with 11 positions matching TRBD2. The CDR3 totals 15 residues. The germline CDR1 and CDR2 sequences are MDHEN and SYDVKM. V lost 7 bases to trimming and J lost 4 bases; unmatched junction nucleotides: 9. CDR3 region: CASKEGLAGGYEQYF. CDR3 nucleotides: TGTGCCAGCAAAGAGGGCCTAGCGGGAGGTTACGAGCAGTACTTC.

This clonotype turned up a few times. The chain recombines TRBV30 with TRBJ2-3; D is unresolved. The CDR3 has 12 residues. With 1 base removed from V and 5 bases from J, the gap between germline ends came to 7 bases. Germline assignment: CDR1 GTSNPN and CDR2 SVGIG (reference sequence). CDR3 DNA: TGTGCCTGGAGTGCCCCCGGAGATACGCAGTATTTT. Its translation is CAWSAPGDTQYF.

This clonotype was counted between two and nine times. The chain has TRBV2 and TRBJ2-5, with 15 positions matching TRBD2. The CDR3 has 17 amino acids. J gave up 2 bases and V 6 bases, and 7 bases lay outside the gene matches. The germline CDR1 and CDR2 sequences are SNHLY and FYNNEI. CDR3 residues: CASRGTSGRSGQETQYF. Written as DNA, the CDR3 is TGTGCCAGCAGGGGGACTAGCGGGAGGTCGGGGCAAGAGACCCAGTACTTC.